Presented here are 27 T cell receptor beta chains from one specimen sequenced in a study of T cells in Graves' hyperthyroidism and ophthalmopathy. RNA transcripts yielded amplified TCR beta CDR3 regions. During a first-round RT-PCR of the TCR CDR3, the HTBI primer set was used. From the multiplex PCR reads, TCRdb called clonotypes with MiXCR, one entry per CDR3 protein. Here the sample spans hundreds of thousands of distinct CDR3 sequences, 11% to 15% being singletons. Sequenced input: blood. The receptor source for this set is a woman aged 18 to 35 with Graves' hyperthyroidism.

In regard to this clonotype: A much larger clone differs by one base, so this may be a read error. V and J are TRBV27 and TRBJ1-2, with D possibly matching TRBD1 (6 bases). Germline lookup yields CDR1 MNHEY and CDR2 SMNVEV (reference sequence). There are 14 residues in the CDR3. The CDR3 sequence: CGSSLTDSNYGYTF. In nucleotides, the CDR3 is TGTGGCAGCAGTCTAACGGACAGTAACTATGGCTACACCTTC.

This clonotype was counted at least ten times. CDR3 amino acids: CASSLVTSGNNEQFF. The CDR3 region has the DNA TGTGCCAGCAGTTTAGTGACTAGCGGGAACAATGAGCAGTTCTTC. The chain uses TRBV12-3 or TRBV12-4 and TRBJ2-1, with 11 nucleotides matching TRBD2. The V gene end was trimmed by 1 base and the J gene end by 5 bases; junction bases not matched to a gene: 1. CDR3 length equals 15 residues.

This clonotype was observed a few times. The chain is built from TRBV19 and TRBJ2-5, with D perhaps matching TRBD1 or TRBD2 (5 bases each). The CDR3 sequence is 15 residues long. The germline CDR1 and CDR2 sequences are LNHDA and SQIVND (reference sequence). V lost 2 bases to trimming and J lost 3 bases, with 13 bases between them. Here the CDR3 reads CASSILRGSKETQYF. CDR3 nucleotide sequence: TGTGCCAGTAGTATACTCCGGGGCAGTAAAGAGACCCAGTACTTC.

This clonotype occurred many times. The chain carries TRBV11-2 and TRBJ1-3, with D tentatively TRBD1 (5 bases). Germline V gives CDR1 SGHAT, CDR2 FQNNGV. Trimming took off 3 bases at V and 0 bases at J, with 9 bases between the two ends. The CDR3 length is 15 residues. CDR3 in amino acids: CASSFGAASGNTIYF. CDR3 nucleotide sequence: TGTGCCAGCAGCTTTGGGGCCGCCTCTGGAAACACCATATATTTT.

At least ten counts were recorded for this clonotype. The chain has TRBV11-2 and TRBJ2-2; 8 bases match TRBD2. J was trimmed by 7 bases and V by 4 bases; bases with no gene match: 5. CDR3 length equals 14 residues. Germline V gene data show CDR1 as SGHAT and CDR2 as FQNNGV. Here the CDR3 reads CASSSGLVSGELFF. The DNA for the CDR3 is TGTGCCAGCAGCTCGGGACTAGTAAGCGGGGAGCTGTTTTTT.

This chain joins TRBV20-1 and TRBJ2-1; 12 bases align to TRBD2. Per germline, CDR1 DFQATT and CDR2 SNEGSKA (reference sequence). V shed 3 bases and J 9 bases; nucleotides not matched to a gene: 18. The CDR3 spans 18 residues. The CDR3 here is CSASYTSGRSLGGGEQFF. CDR3 sequence (DNA): TGCAGTGCTAGCTATACTAGCGGGAGGTCCCTTGGGGGGGGTGAGCAGTTCTTC.

The chain joins TRBV9 to TRBJ2-7; D is possibly TRBD2 (5 bases). The germline V gene encodes CDR1 SGDLS and CDR2 YYNGEE. Trimming pared 0 bases from V and 3 bases from J, leaving 10 bases between. This CDR3 has 14 residues. The CDR3 protein is CASSVEWAGYEQYF. Here the CDR3 DNA reads TGTGCCAGCAGCGTAGAGTGGGCGGGCTACGAGCAGTACTTC.

A few counts support this clonotype. V usage is TRBV4-1 and J usage is TRBJ1-1; D gene uncertain. Trimming shortened V by 4 bases and J by 1 base, and 22 bases separated the two germline ends. The CDR3 extends over 18 amino acids. Per the germline V gene, CDR1 is MGHRA and CDR2 is YSYEKL. The DNA for the CDR3 is TGCGCCAGCAGCCTCCAAAACAGAGATTTTCTAGGGAACACTGAAGCTTTCTTT. This translates into CASSLQNRDFLGNTEAFF.

This clonotype was detected a few times. This chain connects TRBV20-1 to TRBJ1-1, with a possible D match to TRBD1 (5 bases). Germline V lookup: CDR1 DFQATT, CDR2 SNEGSKA (reference sequence). The V end lost 6 bases, the J end lost 4 bases, and 18 bases lay between the germline ends. The CDR3 has 14 amino acids. CDR3 coding DNA: TGCAGTGCCACAAGAGTGAGGGGTGGCACTGAAGCTTTCTTT. This gives the protein CSATRVRGGTEAFF.

This clonotype was seen only a few times. The chain joins TRBV7-8 to TRBJ2-2, with 7 bases lining up with TRBD2. Per the germline V gene, CDR1 is SGHVS and CDR2 is FQNEAQ. The CDR3 spans 14 residues. J lost 5 bases, V lost 5 bases, and 5 bases had no gene match. DNA for the CDR3: TGTGCCAGCAGCCCCCGGCGGGGGACCGGGGAGCTGTTTTTT. Its protein is CASSPRRGTGELFF.

This clonotype was seen repeatedly, ten times or more. CDR3 amino acids: CASSHPEEREAGQETQYF. CDR3 in DNA: TGTGCCAGCAGTCACCCGGAGGAGCGGGAGGCGGGGCAAGAGACCCAGTACTTC. The genes are TRBV28 and TRBJ2-5; 9 bases fit TRBD2. Germline V CDR1 and CDR2: MDHEN, SYDVKM. The CDR3 runs to 18 residues. V gave up 5 bases and J gave up 2 bases; unmatched junction bases: 15.

This clonotype was recorded many times. J is TRBJ2-7 and V is TRBV7-2; no clear D gene. The CDR3 totals 17 residues. The germline gives CDR1 SGHTA, CDR2 FQGNSA. V was trimmed by 5 bases and J by 3 bases, leaving 23 bases between them. The DNA for the CDR3 is TGTGCCAGCAGCCGAATTATCGTTACCGACCAAGTCTACGAGCAGTACTTC. Translation: CASSRIIVTDQVYEQYF.

This clonotype was detected only a few times. J is TRBJ1-2 and V is TRBV6-5; the D gene is possibly TRBD1 (5 bases). Germline CDR1 is MNHEY and CDR2 is SVGAGI. This CDR3 region has 16 residues. V was cut by 0 bases and J by 1 base, with 12 bases left in between. For the CDR3, the DNA is TGTGCCAGCAGTTACTCCCTGACGACAGTTAACTATGGCTACACCTTC. This gives the protein CASSYSLTTVNYGYTF.

Only a few counts were recorded for this clonotype. The conserved closing phenylalanine or tryptophan is absent in this CDR3, likely reflecting a read error. V usage is TRBV30 and J usage is TRBJ1-2; 9 bases match TRBD1. In germline, CDR1 is GTSNPN, CDR2 SVGIG (reference sequence). The CDR3 runs to 15 residues. V dropped 5 bases and J dropped 7; count of bases not matched to a gene: 14. The CDR3 bases are TGTGCCTGGTCCCGGGACAGGGCTCGTGTTGGTGGCTACACCCTC. Translating it yields CAWSRDRARVGGYTL.

The chain joins TRBV28 to TRBJ2-3; D tentatively reads TRBD1 or TRBD2 (5 bases each). With 4 bases removed from V and 5 bases from J, the gap between germline ends came to 19 bases. The CDR3 spans 16 residues. Per the germline V gene, CDR1 is MDHEN and CDR2 is SYDVKM. This chain's CDR3 is CASSSPGTNFGDTQYF. CDR3 in DNA: TGTGCCAGCAGTTCCCCCGGGACCAACTTCGGAGATACGCAGTATTTT.

At least ten counts were recorded for this clonotype. This chain links TRBV12-3 or TRBV12-4 with TRBJ1-3; D uncertain. CDR3 length equals 14 residues. Trimming removed 1 base at V and 4 bases at J, with 8 bases between. In DNA form, the CDR3 reads TGTGCCAGCAGTTTAGTAGCAGGCGGAAACACCATATATTTT. Encoded protein: CASSLVAGGNTIYF.

This clonotype was recorded many times. The chain recombines TRBV4-1 with TRBJ2-3; TRBD2 aligns across 13 bases. Looked up from germline, CDR1 is MGHRA and CDR2 is YSYEKL. V shed 4 bases, J shed 1 base, and the junction held 11 bases outside the gene matches. This CDR3 has 19 residues. The CDR3 DNA sequence: TGCGCCAGCAGCCCTGGACTAGCGGGAGTAAGTAAGGGCACAGATACGCAGTATTTT. Amino acids: CASSPGLAGVSKGTDTQYF.

The chain couples TRBV7-2 to TRBJ1-1, with 7 bases lining up with TRBD1. J lost 5 bases, V lost 4 bases, and 10 bases had no gene match. Germline V gene data show CDR1 as SGHTA and CDR2 as FQGNSA. The CDR3 length is 15 residues. CDR3 DNA: TGTGCCAGCAGCTCTGGAGGGGGCAGCTGGACTGAAGCTTTCTTT. Translation: CASSSGGGSWTEAFF.

The DNA for the CDR3 is TGTGCCAGCAGCTTCCCGGCAGACGAGCAGTACTTC. Amino acids: CASSFPADEQYF. This chain connects TRBV7-2 to TRBJ2-7; D remains ambiguous. The CDR3 loop spans 12 amino acids. Germline V gives CDR1 SGHTA, CDR2 FQGNSA. V lost 3 bases, J lost 5 bases, and 8 bases lay in between.

In this sample, this clonotype turned up many times. V gene TRBV5-1 combines with J gene TRBJ2-3; no clear D. Germline V CDR1 and CDR2: SGHRS, YFSETQ. The CDR3 runs to 15 residues. Trimming left V 0 bases short and J 4 bases short, with 12 bases between. The CDR3 spells CASSLEGVTPDTQYF. The CDR3 bases are TGCGCCAGCAGCTTGGAGGGTGTTACCCCAGATACGCAGTATTTT.

The genes are TRBV14 and TRBJ2-1; D perhaps matches TRBD2 (5 bases). Trimming removed 3 bases from V and 3 bases from J, with 9 bases in between. The CDR3 is made up of 14 amino acids. Germline-derived CDR1 and CDR2 are SGHDN and FVKESK. As DNA, the CDR3 is TGTGCCAGCAGCCAGCTCGGGGACTACAATGAGCAGTTCTTC. Amino acid sequence: CASSQLGDYNEQFF.

This clonotype was counted many times. The J gene is TRBJ2-3, the V gene TRBV7-2, with TRBD2 identical over 15 bases. CDR3 length equals 17 residues. J gave up 7 bases and V 5 bases, and 10 bases lay outside the gene matches. Germline CDR1 and CDR2: SGHTA and FQGNSA. The CDR3, as DNA: TGTGCCAGCAGCGGGGAGGGACTAGCGGGAGGTGGATATACGCAGTATTTT. It specifies CASSGEGLAGGGYTQYF.

V and J are TRBV10-3 and TRBJ1-6; D uncertain. Germline values: CDR1 ENHRY, CDR2 SYGVKD. V was pared by 10 bases and J by 5 bases, with 18 bases between. The length of the CDR3 is 15 residues. The CDR3 DNA reads as TGTGCCAACTCTGGCAGCGGCAAAAATAATTCACCCCTCCACTTT. This encodes CANSGSGKNNSPLHF.

V gene TRBV4-1 combines with J gene TRBJ1-1; possible D gene TRBD1, 5 bases. With 1 base removed from V and 8 bases from J, the gap between germline ends came to 14 bases. Germline CDR1 reads MGHRA; CDR2 reads YSYEKL. The CDR3 runs 14 residues. Here the CDR3 reads CASSQGGETEEAFF. The CDR3 region has the DNA TGCGCCAGCAGCCAAGGAGGAGAGACAGAGGAAGCTTTCTTT.

This clonotype was observed at least ten times. This rearrangement joins TRBV5-6 to TRBJ1-2; D may be TRBD1 (5 bases). The CDR3 length is 15 residues. The germline CDR1 and CDR2 sequences are SGHDT and YYEEEE. Between the trimmed V and J ends, which lost 1 base and 3 bases, there was a span of 13 bases. This CDR3 is CASSLLEGFDYGYTF. The CDR3 DNA follows: TGTGCCAGCAGCTTGTTGGAGGGGTTTGACTATGGCTACACCTTC.

V and J are TRBV2 and TRBJ2-2; D remains ambiguous. V lost 3 bases to trimming and J lost 1 base, with 12 bases between them. Per germline, CDR1 SNHLY and CDR2 FYNNEI. The CDR3 is 16 residues long. The CDR3 bases are TGTGCCAGCAGTGATATATTGGGCTTGAACACCGGGGAGCTGTTTTTT. Translated: CASSDILGLNTGELFF.

The rearrangement links TRBV7-9 to TRBJ2-3; D gene unclear. The CDR3 length is 14 residues. Trimming took off 9 bases at V and 6 bases at J, with 19 bases between the two ends. CDR1 is SEHNR and CDR2 is FQNEAQ in the germline V gene (reference sequence). CDR3 sequence reads: CASSTSYSSDTQYF. The DNA for the CDR3 is TGTGCCAGTTCAACTTCCTACTCTTCCGATACGCAGTATTTT. Full variable domain (outside the CDR3, taken from reference TRBV7-9 and TRBJ2-3): DTGVSQNPRHKITKRGQNVTFRCDPISEHNRLYWYRQTLGQGPEFLTYFQNEAQLEKSRLLSDRFSAERPKGSFSTLEIQRTEQGDSAMYLCASSTSYSSDTQYFGPGTRLTVL.